The sample holds a few counts of the clone carrying this T cell receptor beta chain. Its antigen is not identified. This sample stems from a study of radiotherapy plus CTLA-4 blockade in lung cancer. Study-level results: Interferon-beta and early blood T cell clone dynamics reportedly predicted response best.

Trimming shortened V by 5 bases and J by 4 bases, and 17 bases separated the two germline ends. Germline V gene lookup returns CDR1 MNHEY and CDR2 SVGAGI. This CDR3 has 15 residues. The repertoire was sequenced with immunoSEQ multiplex PCR; TCRdb's copy has only in-frame clones and lacks some. This sample carries 85,000 to 90,000 clones, roughly 70% of them seen once, and the ten largest clones take roughly 13%. The rearrangement uses TRBV6-5 and TRBJ1-1; D remains ambiguous. The source was peripheral blood, collected from a patient treated with radiotherapy plus ipilimumab. The clonotype originates from a human donor with non-small cell lung cancer that progressed on radiotherapy plus ipilimumab. CDR3 sequence reads: CASSKISGRATEAFF. For the CDR3, the DNA is TGTGCCAGCAGTAAGATTTCTGGGAGGGCCACTGAAGCTTTCTTT.